This TCR beta chain came from a study of cytotoxic CD8 clonotypes in ibrutinib-treated CLL. On the study more broadly: Response sampling came at median approximately a year of treatment, ranging about 6 to 40 months.

TCRdb keeps only in-frame clones here, not all; method: immunoSEQ multiplex PCR. The data contain fewer than 80,000 clones, 45% to 60% of them singletons. Study conclusions and caveats: An increase in clonality occurred at ibrutinib response, followed by a return toward baseline at progression. Sustained-remission and progressing patients had unequal sampling times.

As regards this clone: The antigen remains unidentified. A read error may account for a junction end that differs from germline.

The germline gives CDR1 SGHAT, CDR2 FQNNGV. This CDR3 is built from 13 residues. This sequence was found in a human donor with chronic lymphocytic leukemia. This specimen was PBMCs, taken after 12 months of ibrutinib treatment. V is TRBV11-2 and J is TRBJ2-7, with 7 bases identical to TRBD2. CDR3 in amino acids: CASSPSSGRPLSF. The CDR3 DNA follows: TGTGCCAGCAGCCCTTCGTCCGGGAGGCCCCTCTCCTTC.